Listed below are T cell receptor beta chains from one sample, sequenced in a study of shared clonotypes between healthy human individuals. Here immunoSEQ multiplex PCR was the method, and the copy in TCRdb shows in-frame clones only, minus some. The table records 2 million to 2.5 million clones, under 97% of them present only once. The specimen was naive CD4+ T cells sorted from blood. Receptors were obtained from a man aged 18 to 29 in good health. CDR3s include the opening cysteine and the closing phenylalanine or tryptophan. The order of the fields is V gene, D gene, CDR3 protein. A D gene is named only where the DNA matches it firmly.

TRBV6-6	TRBD1	CASSYWGQGDEQYF
TRBV18	TRBD1	CASSAGQGWALEQYF
TRBV9	TRBD2	CASRASGVNTGELFF
TRBV10-3	TRBD1	CAIGQGPPPYEQYF
TRBV5-1	TRBD2	CASSLASGTSGRAGDTQYF
TRBV19	.	CASSIQGTETQYF
TRBV6-5	TRBD2	CASSSPSGSSEQFF
TRBV18	.	CASSPAAYSYNEQFF
TRBV5-1	TRBD2	CASSLPRLAGGPYEQFF
TRBV28	.	CASSSHGDTQYF
TRBV11-2	.	CASSLGTYPSTDTQYF
TRBV5-1	.	CASSLTVSQSTDTQYF
TRBV6-1	.	CASSEGDIGTDTQYF
TRBV4-1	.	CASSQYRGGAYSNQPQHF
TRBV5-1	.	CASSSQGIANTGELFF
TRBV4-2	.	CASSQESIYNEQFF
TRBV7-2	.	CASSLGQFTDTQYF
TRBV7-2	TRBD2	CASSLATLLAGGPKNIQYF
TRBV2	.	CASSDSLGAAYNEQFF
TRBV18	.	CASSPQGRNGYTF
TRBV7-9	.	CASSLGPGETQYF
TRBV5-1	TRBD1	CASSPWTGGGYEQYF
TRBV30	TRBD2	CAWSALAGRTDTQYF
TRBV6-1	.	CASRQGEGSNQPQHF
TRBV10-3	.	CAISEGKNIQYF
TRBV29-1	TRBD1	CSVEDRGPGANVLTF
TRBV27	.	CASSQRTPGGQETQYF
TRBV30	.	CAWSGALGGNQPQHF
TRBV10-3	.	CAISPPGLRGYNEQFF
TRBV5-1	TRBD2	CASSPRGVREQYF
TRBV10-1	TRBD2	CASSESGGRAGWDEQFF
TRBV2	.	CASSVEGPSTGELFF
TRBV30	.	CAWSAAPRGHYGYTF
TRBV7-2	.	CASSLAGRHTDTQYF
TRBV10-3	.	CAISESMAGNYGYTF
TRBV27	TRBD1	CASTGTGYTNYGYTF
TRBV18	.	CASSPVVTAYEQYF
TRBV2	TRBD2	CASRSGLAGGSYNEQFF
TRBV5-4	.	CASSLGQRTDTQYF
TRBV13	.	CASSSREFSPLHF
TRBV7-9	.	CASSPGPGSSSGNTIYF
TRBV7-6	.	CASSLSPAGNTGELFF
TRBV6-1	TRBD1	CASSEVGWQGVGDTQYF
TRBV6-1	.	CASSESSGNPWETQYF
TRBV6-6	TRBD1	CASSGTGSGSPLHF
TRBV14	TRBD1	CASSLLGQEDKETQYF